These 12 T cell receptor beta chains were sequenced from one sample in a study of T cell responses to AZD1222 COVID-19 vaccine (dated by TCRdb to about 2021). Library preparation employed the immunoSEQ multiplex PCR assay. TCRdb holds this immuneACCESS table with in-frame rearrangements only. Some clones are missing; in checked studies, unresolved V genes explain under half, and the rest has no known cause. The sample table records more than 70,000 clones; nearly 90% of these occur just once. The ten biggest clones cover about 1.6% of the sample. The meaning of the sample's time point label: baseline before first vaccination. This material consisted of peripheral blood, taken on day 0 of AZD1222 vaccination. The receptors come from an adult in good health.

The V call is TRBV5-1, the J call TRBJ2-2; tentatively, D is TRBD2 (5 bases). CDR1 and CDR2 from the germline V gene are SGHRS and YFSETQ. Trimming took off 0 bases at V and 4 bases at J, with 13 bases between the two ends. This CDR3 is 16 amino acids long. The CDR3 DNA reads TGCGCCAGCAGCTTGGCCTGGGAGTTCTTCACCGGGGAGCTGTTTTTT. As protein: CASSLAWEFFTGELFF. Full variable domain (remainder filled in from reference TRBV5-1 and TRBJ2-2): KAGVTQTPRYLIKTRGQQVTLSCSPISGHRSVSWYQQTPGQGLQFLFEYFSETQRNKGNFPGRFSGRQFSNSRSEMNVSTLELGDSALYLCASSLAWEFFTGELFFGEGSRLTVL.

This clone was picked up a small number of times. This chain connects TRBV5-8 to TRBJ2-1; tentatively, D is TRBD1 or TRBD2 (5 bases each). The CDR3 length is 13 residues. V lost 4 bases, J lost 7 bases, and 12 bases lay in between. Per the germline V gene, CDR1 is SGHTS and CDR2 is YDEGEE. This chain's CDR3 is CASSLGPHNEQFF. The CDR3 coding sequence is TGTGCCAGCAGCCTGGGACCTCATAATGAGCAGTTCTTC.

The chain joins TRBV19 to TRBJ2-7, with TRBD2 matching over 11 bases. V dropped 7 bases and J dropped 4; count of bases not matched to a gene: 9. Germline CDR1 reads LNHDA; CDR2 reads SQIVND (reference sequence). The CDR3 runs 15 residues. The CDR3 region is CASIPGLAGGYEQYF. In DNA form, the CDR3 reads TGTGCCAGTATCCCGGGGCTAGCGGGAGGTTACGAGCAGTACTTC.

J is TRBJ1-2 and V is TRBV7-9, with 11 bases fitting TRBD1. V lost 5 bases, J lost 8 bases, and 16 bases stayed unmatched. The CDR3 has 17 residues. The germline V gene has CDR1 SEHNR and CDR2 FQNEAQ (reference sequence). The CDR3 sequence: CASSPYPGQGDGGGYTF. The CDR3, as DNA: TGTGCCAGCAGCCCCTATCCGGGACAGGGGGATGGAGGAGGCTACACCTTC.

This chain links TRBV5-5 with TRBJ2-3; D is unresolved. Per germline, CDR1 SGHKS and CDR2 YYEKEE (reference sequence). The CDR3 is 13 amino acids. Trimming left V 2 bases short and J 2 bases short, with 6 bases between. The CDR3 sequence: CASSFILTDTQYF. The CDR3 DNA follows: TGTGCCAGCAGCTTTATACTCACAGATACGCAGTATTTT.

This rearrangement joins TRBV19 to TRBJ1-2; D might be TRBD1 (6 bases). The germline gives CDR1 LNHDA, CDR2 SQIVND (reference sequence). There are 15 residues in the CDR3. V lost 0 bases to trimming and J lost 4 bases, with 12 bases between them. The chain's CDR3 is CASSIDTGRGYGYTF. The CDR3 DNA reads TGTGCCAGTAGTATAGACACAGGGAGGGGCTATGGCTACACCTTC.

The V call is TRBV29-1, the J call TRBJ2-5; 9 bases map to TRBD2. CDR1 and CDR2 from the germline V gene are SQVTM and ANQGSEA. This CDR3 is 18 amino acids long. The V segment lost 4 bases and the J segment 4 bases; nucleotides outside the gene matches: 19. CDR3 residues: CSVGRLAALSGLRETQYF. CDR3 DNA: TGCAGCGTTGGAAGACTAGCGGCCCTTAGCGGGTTACGAGAGACCCAGTACTTC. The whole variable domain, remainder taken from reference TRBV29-1 and TRBJ2-5, is SAVISQKPSRDICQRGTSLTIQCQVDSQVTMMFWYRQQPGQSLTLIATANQGSEATYESGFVIDKFPISRPNLTFSTLTVSNMSPEDSSIYLCSVGRLAALSGLRETQYFGPGTRLLVL.

The CDR3 nucleotides read TGTGCCAGCTCACCAGGAATCCGGGATAAGTATGGCTACACCTTC. It yields the protein CASSPGIRDKYGYTF. The chain employs TRBV18 and TRBJ1-2; D remains ambiguous. Per the germline V gene, CDR1 is KGHSH and CDR2 is LQKENI. The ends were cut back, 2 bases at V and 5 bases at J, with 15 bases in the middle. CDR3 length equals 15 residues.

The J gene is TRBJ1-2, the V gene TRBV5-1; D is perhaps TRBD1 (6 bases). This CDR3 has 16 amino acids. Trimming shortened V by 0 bases and J by 6 bases, and 18 bases separated the two germline ends. Germline CDR1 reads SGHRS; CDR2 reads YFSETQ. This chain's CDR3 is CASSLAGVGGQDGYTF. The CDR3 nucleotides read TGCGCCAGCAGCTTGGCAGGTGTCGGGGGGCAGGATGGCTACACCTTC.

J is TRBJ1-6 and V is TRBV27, with D possibly matching TRBD1 (5 bases). Germline CDR1 and CDR2: MNHEY and SMNVEV (reference sequence). The V end lost 1 base, the J end lost 8 bases, and 9 bases lay between the germline ends. CDR3 size: 14 residues. CDR3 in DNA: TGTGCCAGCAGTTTATTGACAGAAGATTCACCCCTCCACTTT. This codes for CASSLLTEDSPLHF.

This clone came up once. The chain uses TRBV30 and TRBJ1-2, with 7 nucleotides matching TRBD1. CDR1 GTSNPN and CDR2 SVGIG come from the germline V gene (reference sequence). The CDR3 contains 14 residues. Trimming took 4 bases from V and 4 from J; bases not matched to a gene: 9. The CDR3 nucleotides are TGTGCCTGGAAGCGGGGACAGACGAGCTATGGCTACACCTTC. Protein: CAWKRGQTSYGYTF.

The gene calls are TRBV30 and TRBJ1-1; D is unclear. Per the germline V gene, CDR1 is GTSNPN and CDR2 is SVGIG (reference sequence). Trimming shortened V by 0 bases and J by 1 base, and 6 bases separated the two germline ends. This CDR3 has 13 amino acids. CDR3 nucleotides: TGTGCCTGGAGTGTAACTCAGAACACTGAAGCTTTCTTT. Protein: CAWSVTQNTEAFF.